The 18 T cell receptor beta chains in this list originate from one sample, sequenced in a study of control samples from healthy donors and cancer patients. TCRdb's copy holds only in-frame clones and misses some; the assay was immunoSEQ multiplex PCR. The data hold 170,000 or so clones, with 75% to 95% observed a single time. The sample comprised blood. These receptors were obtained from a woman aged 40 to 49 in good health.

The chain combines TRBV19 with TRBJ2-3; 8 bases are shared with TRBD2. The germline gives CDR1 LNHDA, CDR2 SQIVND (reference sequence). J gave up 4 bases and V 6 bases, and 9 bases lay outside the gene matches. This CDR3 has 15 amino acids. CDR3 residues: CASRYTGGAADTQYF. The CDR3 region has the DNA TGTGCCAGTAGATACACCGGGGGGGCCGCAGATACGCAGTATTTT.

V and J are TRBV5-1 and TRBJ1-5, with 9 bases aligning to TRBD1. The CDR3 sequence is 15 residues long. Looked up from germline, CDR1 is SGHRS and CDR2 is YFSETQ. V lost 4 bases and J lost 4; bases outside the gene matches: 6. CDR3: CASSETGTGNQPQHF. CDR3 bases: TGCGCCAGCAGCGAAACCGGGACAGGGAATCAGCCCCAGCATTTT.

This chain joins TRBV19 and TRBJ1-1, with 7 bases that match TRBD1. The length of the CDR3 is 17 residues. Germline V gene lookup returns CDR1 LNHDA and CDR2 SQIVND (reference sequence). Trimming took 3 bases from V and 1 from J; bases not matched to a gene: 11. CDR3 DNA: TGTGCCAGTAGTATGCTTATTTACAGGGGAGGGAACACTGAAGCTTTCTTT. It translates to CASSMLIYRGGNTEAFF.

A single count supports this clone. This chain links TRBV3-1 (or the pseudogene TRBV3-2) with TRBJ2-1, with D tentatively TRBD2 (6 bases). From germline, CDR1 is LGHDT and CDR2 YNNKEL (reference sequence). The CDR3 runs 11 residues. Deletions cut 10 bases from V and 4 bases from J, with 8 bases between. The CDR3 reads CATGGYNEQFF. The CDR3 nucleotides are TGTGCCACCGGGGGATACAATGAGCAGTTCTTC.

The gene calls are TRBV19 and TRBJ1-1, with TRBD1 as a possible D gene (5 bases). V was pared by 8 bases and J by 4 bases, with 14 bases between. CDR3 size: 13 residues. Germline CDR1 is LNHDA and CDR2 is SQIVND (reference sequence). The CDR3 nucleotides read TGTGCCAGTTCTTTCGGGGCAGGCACTGAAGCTTTCTTT. Residues: CASSFGAGTEAFF.

This chain connects TRBV5-1 to TRBJ1-2; possible D gene TRBD1, 6 bases. The CDR3 is 13 residues long. V was shortened by 0 bases and J by 8 bases, with 11 bases between the two germline ends. Looked up from germline, CDR1 is SGHRS and CDR2 is YFSETQ. Here the CDR3 reads CASSLEVRGGYTF. CDR3 in DNA: TGCGCCAGCAGCTTGGAAGTCAGGGGAGGCTACACCTTC.

The chain joins TRBV9 to TRBJ2-3, with D possibly TRBD1 on 6 matching bases. CDR3 length: 14 amino acids. The germline CDR1 and CDR2 sequences are SGDLS and YYNGEE. Trimming shortened V by 4 bases and J by 4 bases, and 13 bases separated the two germline ends. CDR3: CASSYTGSPDTQYF. CDR3 in DNA: TGTGCCAGCAGCTATACAGGGTCCCCAGATACGCAGTATTTT.

This clone occurred a few times. The gene calls are TRBV5-5 and TRBJ2-1; D is unclear. The CDR3 runs to 15 residues. Per germline, CDR1 SGHKS and CDR2 YYEKEE (reference sequence). With 4 bases removed from V and 8 bases from J, the gap between germline ends came to 19 bases. CDR3 coding DNA: TGTGCCAGCAGCCGTCTCCACTTACTCAACCATGAGCAGTTCTTC. This codes for CASSRLHLLNHEQFF.

The chain uses TRBV19 and TRBJ2-5; D uncertain. Trimming took 7 bases from V and 2 from J, leaving 14 bases between them. Looked up from germline, CDR1 is LNHDA and CDR2 is SQIVND (reference sequence). The CDR3 length is 14 residues. The CDR3 DNA follows: TGTGCCAGTACCTCAAACCCGGCACAAGAGACCCAGTACTTC. Its translation: CASTSNPAQETQYF.

As to this clone: Here the CDR3 omits its conserved ending phenylalanine or tryptophan, so a read error is the likely source. The DNA is omitted, as the CDR3 cannot be located on it reliably, and the CDR3 follows TCRdb's listing. This chain links TRBV6-5 with TRBJ1-6. Inclusive of both ends, the CDR3 amounts to 10 amino acids. Germline CDR1 is MNHEY and CDR2 is SVGAGI. CDR3: CASTQGRVTV.

This chain connects TRBV7-2 to TRBJ1-2; a possible D gene is TRBD1 (6 bases). This CDR3 has 14 residues. V was clipped by 1 base and J by 8 bases, with 14 bases between them. Germline lookup yields CDR1 SGHTA and CDR2 FQGNSA. The CDR3, as DNA: TGTGCCAGCAGCTTAGTTACAGGGAATCGGGGCTACACCTTC. It codes for CASSLVTGNRGYTF.

This sequence joins TRBV6-1 and TRBJ1-2; a possible D gene is TRBD1 (6 bases). This CDR3 is 15 amino acids long. V lost 2 bases, J lost 4 bases, and 14 bases lay in between. Germline values: CDR1 MNHNS, CDR2 SASEGT. CDR3 sequence: CASSERAGDLYGYTF. The CDR3 DNA reads as TGTGCCAGCAGTGAAAGGGCAGGGGACCTCTATGGCTACACCTTC.

The V and J genes are TRBV12-3 or TRBV12-4 and TRBJ2-5; TRBD1 agrees at 7 bases. The J segment lost 4 bases and the V segment lost 6 bases, leaving 5 bases of the junction unmatched. The CDR3 has 13 residues. The CDR3 DNA reads TGTGCCAGCAGCTTGGCAGGGGGAGAGACCCAGTACTTC. Translation gives CASSLAGGETQYF.

J is TRBJ1-5 and V is TRBV7-3, with no clear D. The CDR3 is made up of 13 amino acids. Germline CDR1 SGHTA, CDR2 FQGTGA. V was shortened by 2 bases and J by 5 bases, with 7 bases between the two germline ends. The CDR3 spells CASSLSRDQPQHF. DNA of the CDR3: TGTGCCAGCAGCTTATCCAGAGATCAGCCCCAGCATTTT. Together with reference TRBV7-3 and TRBJ1-5, the CDR3 gives the full variable domain: GAGVSQTPSNKVTEKGKYVELRCDPISGHTALYWYRQSLGQGPEFLIYFQGTGAADDSGLPNDRFFAVRPEGSVSTLKIQRTERGDSAVYLCASSLSRDQPQHFGDGTRLSIL.

This chain links TRBV5-4 with TRBJ2-7; no clear D. The V gene lost 3 bases and the J gene lost 6 bases, with 13 bases spanning the gap. Germline values: CDR1 SGHNT, CDR2 YYREEE (reference sequence). The CDR3 is 13 residues long. The CDR3 nucleotides are TGTGCCAGCAGCTCCCAAGGGCGCGGCGAGCAGTACTTC. Translation: CASSSQGRGEQYF.

The chain has TRBV6-6 and TRBJ1-2; no clear D gene. CDR3 length: 14 residues. Germline V gene lookup returns CDR1 MNHNY and CDR2 SVGAGI (reference sequence). Trimming stripped 0 bases from V and 8 bases from J, with 13 bases between. The CDR3 DNA follows: TGTGCCAGCAGTTACTCCCATGGGGTTGGGGGCTACACCTTC. Its protein product is CASSYSHGVGGYTF.

Concerning this clone itself: The junction does not match germline at one end; this may be a read error. The chain couples TRBV2 to TRBJ1-1, with no clear D. Germline-derived CDR1 and CDR2 are SNHLY and FYNNEI. This CDR3 has 13 amino acids. The CDR3 DNA is TGTGCCAGCAATGAAGCGGTTGGCACTGAAGCTTTCTTT. Translation gives CASNEAVGTEAFF.

This chain connects TRBV4-1 to TRBJ2-5; 10 bases map to TRBD2. Germline lookup yields CDR1 MGHRA and CDR2 YSYEKL. The CDR3 consists of 17 residues. V shed 1 base, J shed 5 bases, and the junction held 10 bases outside the gene matches. CDR3 region: CASSQGYDSGGTETQYF. Here the CDR3 DNA reads TGCGCCAGCAGCCAAGGATACGATAGCGGGGGGACGGAGACCCAGTACTTC.